This entry lists 18 T cell receptor beta chains sequenced from one sample in a study of cytomegalovirus exposure and HLA in healthy donors. The PCR was carried out with 60 Vbeta primers and 13 Jbeta primers. Some clones are missing from TCRdb's copy, which holds only in-frame ones; the method was immunoSEQ multiplex PCR. The profile shows roughly 240,000 clones, 70% to 90% of them singletons. The specimen sequenced was PBMCs. These receptors were collected from a girl aged 2-10 years in good health and CMV-seronegative.

The chain combines TRBV7-9 with TRBJ2-1; TRBD2 is a possible D gene (7 bases). CDR1 is SEHNR and CDR2 is FQNEAQ in the germline V gene (reference sequence). The CDR3 totals 15 residues. V lost 1 base to trimming and J lost 4 bases, with 11 bases between them. CDR3 sequence reads: CASSLVGRGYNEQFF. DNA of the CDR3: TGTGCCAGCAGCTTAGTAGGGAGGGGGTACAATGAGCAGTTCTTC.

This chain links TRBV11-2 with TRBJ2-7; D unclear. This CDR3 has 14 residues. Germline V gene sequence: CDR1 SGHAT, CDR2 FQNNGV. The V end was cut by 3 bases, the J end by 0 bases, with 9 bases between. CDR3 bases: TGTGCCAGCAGCTTGAGGCCCTTCTCCTACGAGCAGTACTTC. Translated: CASSLRPFSYEQYF. Full variable domain (outside the CDR3, taken from reference TRBV11-2 and TRBJ2-7): EAGVAQSPRYKIIEKRQSVAFWCNPISGHATLYWYQQILGQGPKLLIQFQNNGVVDDSQLPKDRFSAERLKGVDSTLKIQPAKLEDSAVYLCASSLRPFSYEQYFGPGTRLTVT.

The rearrangement joins TRBV5-6 to TRBJ2-3; D is unclear. V was cut by 0 bases and J by 1 base, with 9 bases left in between. CDR3 size: 15 residues. Germline CDR1 SGHDT, CDR2 YYEEEE. CDR3 residues: CASSLEPVGTDTQYF. CDR3 sequence (DNA): TGTGCCAGCAGCTTGGAACCGGTAGGCACAGATACGCAGTATTTT.

This chain links TRBV19 with TRBJ1-3; D remains ambiguous. Germline assignment: CDR1 LNHDA and CDR2 SQIVND (reference sequence). Deletions cut 10 bases from V and 4 bases from J, with 14 bases between. The CDR3 loop spans 13 amino acids. As DNA, the CDR3 is TGTGCCACGGTGGCCGAGGAGGGAAACACCATATATTTT. Protein: CATVAEEGNTIYF.

CDR3 DNA: TGTGCCAGCAGTCGAGGACAGAACTATGGCTACACCTTC. Protein sequence: CASSRGQNYGYTF. The chain has TRBV28 and TRBJ1-2, with D possibly being TRBD1 (6 bases). The V end lost 5 bases, the J end lost 2 bases, and 9 bases lay between the germline ends. There are 13 residues in the CDR3. CDR1 is MDHEN, CDR2 SYDVKM, per germline.

The DNA for the CDR3 is TGTGCCAGCAGCGCCCGACAGGGAGAGAACACTGAAGCTTTCTTT. This gives the protein CASSARQGENTEAFF. The genes are TRBV9 and TRBJ1-1; the match to TRBD1 covers 7 bases. Losses at the gene ends were 3 bases for V and 1 base for J; bases not matched to a gene: 6. Germline CDR1 reads SGDLS; CDR2 reads YYNGEE. The length of the CDR3 is 15 residues.

J is TRBJ1-1 and V is TRBV7-2; 9 bases are a match to TRBD1. V lost 3 bases and J lost 11; bases outside the gene matches: 10. Germline CDR1 is SGHTA and CDR2 is FQGNSA. This CDR3 contains 14 residues. The CDR3 sequence: CASSLTKGQGSAFF. CDR3 coding DNA: TGTGCCAGCAGCTTGACGAAGGGACAGGGATCGGCTTTCTTT.

CDR3 in amino acids: CASRPSAYEQYF. The CDR3 coding sequence is TGTGCCAGCAGGCCCTCGGCCTACGAGCAGTACTTC. The chain employs TRBV6-5 and TRBJ2-7; D unresolved. The CDR3 has 12 residues. The germline V gene encodes CDR1 MNHEY and CDR2 SVGAGI. The V gene lost 6 bases and the J gene lost 2 bases, with 8 bases spanning the gap.

The chain uses TRBV19 and TRBJ2-7; 8 bases match TRBD2. Germline CDR1 LNHDA, CDR2 SQIVND (reference sequence). This CDR3 contains 14 residues. J lost 0 bases, V lost 5 bases, and 3 bases had no gene match. The CDR3 sequence: CASSVAGSSYEQYF. For the CDR3, the DNA is TGTGCCAGTAGTGTAGCGGGGTCCTCCTACGAGCAGTACTTC.

About this clone itself: One end of the junction fails to match germline, which may point to a read error. The chain joins TRBV28 to TRBJ2-1; 8 positions agree with TRBD2. This CDR3 is 16 amino acids long. Germline CDR1 MDHEN, CDR2 SYDVKM. In DNA, the CDR3 is TGTGCCAGCAGGCAAGGGGGGACTAGTTCCTCCAATGAGCAGTTCTTC. Encoded protein: CASRQGGTSSSNEQFF.

The chain uses TRBV11-2 and TRBJ1-3, with TRBD1 matching over 7 bases. Germline V gene sequence: CDR1 SGHAT, CDR2 FQNNGV. The J segment lost 2 bases and the V segment lost 1 base, leaving 8 bases of the junction unmatched. The CDR3 runs to 17 residues. The CDR3 loop reads CASSLVDVQGTGNTIYF. The CDR3, as DNA: TGTGCCAGCAGCTTAGTAGATGTACAGGGGACTGGAAACACCATATATTTT.

J is TRBJ2-1 and V is TRBV6-5; 10 nucleotides line up with TRBD2. Unmatched junction bases numbered 3, after V lost 2 bases and J lost 5 bases. CDR1 and CDR2 (germline): MNHEY, SVGAGI. The CDR3 has 15 residues. CDR3 loop: CASSYKGLAHNEQFF. The CDR3 region has the DNA TGTGCCAGCAGTTACAAGGGACTAGCGCACAATGAGCAGTTCTTC.

The chain carries TRBV13 and TRBJ1-5, with D unresolved. The CDR3 extends over 14 amino acids. Per the germline V gene, CDR1 is PRHDT and CDR2 is FYEKMQ (reference sequence). V lost 0 bases and J lost 7, with 10 bases in between. The CDR3 DNA follows: TGTGCCAGCAGCTTAGGCCCCCACGGGCAGCCCCAGCATTTT. Protein: CASSLGPHGQPQHF.

The rearrangement uses TRBV7-2 and TRBJ2-7; no clear D gene. V was trimmed by 3 bases and J by 2 bases, leaving 8 bases between them. Germline CDR1 SGHTA, CDR2 FQGNSA. The CDR3 consists of 13 residues. The CDR3 region has the DNA TGTGCCAGCAGCTTTGAGGCTCCCTACGAGCAGTACTTC. Its protein product is CASSFEAPYEQYF.

The chain joins TRBV5-1 to TRBJ2-7; 8 nucleotides match TRBD1. CDR1 is SGHRS and CDR2 is YFSETQ in the germline V gene. Trimming at V came to 4 bases and at J to 3 bases, leaving 6 bases not matched to a gene. CDR3 size: 14 residues. DNA of the CDR3: TGCGCCAGCAGCACTGGACAGGGCTTCTACGAGCAGTACTTC. Protein sequence: CASSTGQGFYEQYF.

The chain carries TRBV21-1 and TRBJ1-1. TRBV21-1 is labeled a pseudogene. This CDR3 has 10 residues. The CDR3: CASSKLEAFF. CDR3 bases: TGTGCCAGCAGCAAACTGGAGGCTTTCTTT.

The rearrangement links TRBV4-1 to TRBJ2-1, with unresolved D. V gave up 3 bases and J gave up 0 bases, with 12 bases separating them. Germline V lookup: CDR1 MGHRA, CDR2 YSYEKL. This CDR3 region has 16 residues. The CDR3 protein is CASSHSSRSSYNEQFF. The CDR3 coding sequence is TGCGCCAGCAGCCATTCGTCTCGCAGCTCCTACAATGAGCAGTTCTTC.

The chain uses TRBV4-1 and TRBJ1-1, with D perhaps TRBD1 (5 bases). Germline V gives CDR1 MGHRA, CDR2 YSYEKL. The CDR3 contains 14 residues. With 4 bases removed from V and 4 bases from J, the gap between germline ends came to 13 bases. Written as DNA, the CDR3 is TGCGCCAGCAGCCCGATATCAGGGCCCACTGAAGCTTTCTTT. It is translated as CASSPISGPTEAFF.